The table lists the clone carrying this T cell receptor (beta chain) with a few counts. The antigen is not known. CDR3 length: 14 residues. CDR1 SGHNT and CDR2 YYREEE come from the germline V gene (reference sequence). V was clipped by 4 bases and J by 4 bases; unmatched bases: 7. The data are from a study of cytomegalovirus exposure and HLA in healthy donors. Study outcomes and limitations: The classifier was said to identify cytomegalovirus status with high specificity and sensitivity.

At collection, donors were nominally healthy, but unrecorded immune exposures were probable. The PCR employed 60 Vbeta primers together with 13 Jbeta primers. Assay used: immunoSEQ multiplex PCR; TCRdb lists only in-frame clones, some missing. The data show over 150,000 clones, roughly three quarters seen once. The chain links TRBV5-4 to TRBJ1-1; TRBD1 matches at 7 bases. This clonotype was sampled from a woman in her forties or fifties in good health and CMV-seropositive. Sequenced input: PBMCs. The CDR3: CASSETGVSTEAFF. CDR3 DNA: TGTGCCAGCAGCGAAACAGGGGTGAGCACTGAAGCTTTCTTT.